This is a list of T cell receptor beta chains from one sample in a study of Graves' ophthalmopathy and Graves' hyperthyroidism. Each CDR3 protein gets one entry after TCRdb re-called the multiplex PCR reads with MiXCR. The data show about 400,000 distinct CDR3 sequences, around 19% seen once. Source material: peripheral blood. Receptor source: a young woman with Graves' ophthalmopathy. Each CDR3 is given with its conserved first and last residue. D genes are given only for firm matches. Clone size appears in some rows only: once, few, many, or a class for an expanded clone.

V gene	J gene	D gene	clone size	CDR3 DNA	CDR3 protein
TRBV20-1	TRBJ2-5	TRBD1	many	TGCAGTGCTAGAGATAGGTTGAGACAGGGGGCCGAAGAGACCCAGTACTTC	CSARDRLRQGAEETQYF
TRBV5-1	TRBJ2-7	-	many	TGCGCCAGCAGCCCCGGGGACGAGCAGTACTTC	CASSPGDEQYF
TRBV11-2	TRBJ2-5	TRBD1	few	TGTGCCAGCAGCCACGGGGACAGGGGGTGGAAGGAGACCCAGTACTTC	CASSHGDRGWKETQYF
TRBV28	TRBJ1-1	-	-	TGTGCCAGCAGGGCACAATTCTCCGGGACAATAGTGTCAGCTTTCTTT	CASRAQFSGTIVSAFF
TRBV6-2/TRBV6-3	TRBJ2-7	TRBD1	many	TGTGCCAGCAGTTTGGGCAGGACAGGGAGCCAACCCACCTACGAGCAGTACTTC	CASSLGRTGSQPTYEQYF
TRBV5-1	TRBJ2-3	-	many	TGCGCCAGCAGCTGGGGCGGGGCGCCGAGCACAGATACGCAGTATTTT	CASSWGGAPSTDTQYF
TRBV11-1	TRBJ2-1	-	many	TGTGCCAGCAGCTTAGTTGCCCAAGGGGGTTTCGATGAGCAGTTCTTC	CASSLVAQGGFDEQFF
TRBV20-1	TRBJ2-7	TRBD2	many	TGCAGTGCTAGAGCGGCGCGGGGGTACTACGAGCAGTACTTC	CSARAARGYYEQYF
TRBV12-3/TRBV12-4	TRBJ1-1	TRBD1	many	TGTGCCAGCAGTATCCGGGACAGGGTCACTGAAGCTTTCTTT	CASSIRDRVTEAFF
TRBV6-4	TRBJ2-2	-	many	TGTGCCAGCAGTGACTCGGCTGTGGGACACACCGGGGAGCTGTTTTTT	CASSDSAVGHTGELFF
TRBV7-2	TRBJ1-2	-	many	TGTGCCAGCAGCTTAGCCCTATCGGATAATGGCTACACCTTC	CASSLALSDNGYTF
TRBV25-1	TRBJ2-7	-	many	TGTGCCAGCAGTGGTCCCCGCCGAGTAGAGCAGTACTTC	CASSGPRRVEQYF
TRBV12-5	TRBJ1-2	TRBD1	-	TGTGCTAGTGGTTTGGCTCACCGGACAGGGAACTATGGCTACACCTTC	CASGLAHRTGNYGYTF
TRBV20-1	TRBJ1-2	-	many	TGCAGTGCTAGAGCCCGGGGGGGGTATGATGGCTACACCTTC	CSARARGGYDGYTF
TRBV3-1	TRBJ1-1	-	many	TGTGCCAGCAGCCAAGATATGGGACGGATGAACACTGAAGCTTTCTTT	CASSQDMGRMNTEAFF
TRBV12-3/TRBV12-4	TRBJ2-2	TRBD2	many	TGTGCCAGCAGCCGCTCTAGCGGATTCACCGGGGAGCTGTTTTTT	CASSRSSGFTGELFF
TRBV11-1	TRBJ2-7	TRBD2	-	TGTGCCAGCAGCTTAGCATCGAGCGGGATCTACGAGCAGTACTTC	CASSLASSGIYEQYF
TRBV12-3/TRBV12-4	TRBJ1-6	-	many	TGTGCCAGCAGTGGCTGGCAGTATAATTCACCCCTCCACTTT	CASSGWQYNSPLHF
TRBV6-1	TRBJ2-7	-	many	TGTGCCAGCAGTGAAGGTGTGGGGATCCACGAGCAGTACTTC	CASSEGVGIHEQYF
TRBV6-2/TRBV6-3	TRBJ1-1	TRBD1	few	TGTGCCAGCAGTTACGCACGACAGGGCAACACTGAAGCTTTCTTT	CASSYARQGNTEAFF
TRBV29-1	TRBJ1-1	-	many	TGCAGCGTTGAAGTTAGGACACTGAACACTGAAGCTTTCTTT	CSVEVRTLNTEAFF
TRBV12-3/TRBV12-4	TRBJ2-7	TRBD1	many	TGTGCCAGCAGTTCCCCGGACAGGGCCCCCTACGAGCAGTACTTC	CASSSPDRAPYEQYF
TRBV29-1	TRBJ2-5	-	many	TGCAGCGTTGTACGGGCCCAAGAGACCCAGTACTTC	CSVVRAQETQYF
TRBV30	TRBJ1-1	-	many	TGTGCCTGGAGATATAGCACTGAAGCTTTCTTT	CAWRYSTEAFF
TRBV12-3/TRBV12-4	TRBJ1-2	-	many	TGTGCCAGCAGCAACGGTCATCGGGGCTTAGATGGCTACACCTTC	CASSNGHRGLDGYTF
TRBV6-1	TRBJ2-2	-	many	TGTGCCAGCAACCGAGCAGACATGCGTTGGACCGGGGAGCTGTTTTTT	CASNRADMRWTGELFF
TRBV6-1	TRBJ1-5	-	many	TGTGCCAGCAGACACGGGGCCAACAGGGAGGCGCAGCCCCAGCATTTT	CASRHGANREAQPQHF
TRBV6-4	TRBJ1-1	TRBD1	many	TGTGCCAGCAGGAGGGACAGTATGAACACTGAAGCTTTCTTT	CASRRDSMNTEAFF
TRBV5-4	TRBJ2-2	-	many	TGTGCCAGCACCGGATACACCGGGGAGCTGTTTTTT	CASTGYTGELFF
TRBV12-3/TRBV12-4	TRBJ1-5	-	many	TGTGCCAGCACCCCCGGACAGTTCAATCAGCCCCAGCATTTT	CASTPGQFNQPQHF
TRBV28	TRBJ2-7	-	once	TGTGCCAGCAGTCCCCACAACGAGCAGTACTTC	CASSPHNEQYF
TRBV11-3	TRBJ2-6	-	many	TGTGCCAGCAGCTTAGGCCGGCCAGGGCGATCCTCTGGGGCCAACGTCCTGACTTTC	CASSLGRPGRSSGANVLTF
TRBV27	TRBJ2-7	-	-	TGTGCCAGCAGTTTGGTTTGGAGCGGAACTAGCTCCTACGAGCAGTACTTC	CASSLVWSGTSSYEQYF
TRBV4-3	TRBJ2-2	TRBD2	many	TGCGCCAGCAGCCAAGAGATCGGGTCGACTAGCGCCGGGGAGCTGTTTTTT	CASSQEIGSTSAGELFF
TRBV28	TRBJ1-1	-	many	TGTGCCAGCAGTCCTCCAGCGTGGGGGGCGGCTGAAGCTTTCTTT	CASSPPAWGAAEAFF